These T cell receptor beta chains were read from a single sample in a study of shared clonotypes between healthy human individuals. Libraries were prepared by immunoSEQ multiplex PCR; TCRdb keeps only in-frame clonotypes and omits some of them. Of some 320,000 clones in the sample, about nine tenths were seen once. The sequenced sample consisted of memory CD8+ T cells sorted from blood. The receptors originated from a young man in good health. CDR3s include the opening cysteine and the closing phenylalanine or tryptophan. Fields, in order: clone size, V gene, D gene, J gene, CDR3 protein, CDR3 DNA. The D gene is left open where the match is weak. A clone size is listed for some rows: how often the clone was seen (once, few, many), or a class if it is expanded.

clone size: .
V gene: TRBV15
D gene: .
J gene: TRBJ2-3
CDR3 protein: CATSRDEQGLTDTQYF
CDR3 DNA: TGTGCCACCAGCAGAGATGAACAGGGCCTCACAGATACGCAGTATTTT

clone size: .
V gene: TRBV5-6
D gene: TRBD2
J gene: TRBJ2-7
CDR3 protein: CASSLGLARYEQYF
CDR3 DNA: TGTGCCAGCAGCTTGGGACTAGCGCGCTACGAGCAGTACTTC

clone size: .
V gene: TRBV15
D gene: .
J gene: TRBJ2-3
CDR3 protein: CATSSLPSTDTQYF
CDR3 DNA: TGTGCCACCAGCTCCCTTCCCAGCACAGATACGCAGTATTTT

clone size: .
V gene: TRBV7-9
D gene: TRBD1
J gene: TRBJ1-1
CDR3 protein: CASSRGQGADTEAFF
CDR3 DNA: TGTGCCAGCAGCCGGGGACAGGGGGCGGACACTGAAGCTTTCTTT

clone size: once
V gene: TRBV13
D gene: .
J gene: TRBJ2-7
CDR3 protein: CASSTPGDEQYF
CDR3 DNA: TGTGCCAGCAGTACCCCCGGGGACGAGCAGTACTTC

clone size: .
V gene: TRBV10-3
D gene: TRBD2
J gene: TRBJ2-7
CDR3 protein: CAIRASGTYEQYF
CDR3 DNA: TGTGCCATCAGGGCTAGCGGGACCTACGAGCAGTACTTC

clone size: .
V gene: TRBV9
D gene: TRBD2
J gene: TRBJ2-7
CDR3 protein: CASSPTSGGTPSYEQYF
CDR3 DNA: TGTGCCAGCAGCCCGACTAGCGGGGGGACCCCCTCCTACGAGCAGTACTTC

clone size: .
V gene: TRBV5-5
D gene: TRBD1
J gene: TRBJ2-7
CDR3 protein: CASSLAGTGDPNYYEQYF
CDR3 DNA: TGTGCCAGCAGCTTGGCCGGGACAGGGGACCCTAATTACTACGAGCAGTACTTC

clone size: .
V gene: TRBV29-1
D gene: TRBD2
J gene: TRBJ2-1
CDR3 protein: CSVAGGDAYNEQFF
CDR3 DNA: TGCAGCGTGGCGGGGGGGGACGCCTACAATGAGCAGTTCTTC

clone size: .
V gene: TRBV30
D gene: TRBD1
J gene: TRBJ1-1
CDR3 protein: CAWTGGVNTEAFF
CDR3 DNA: TGTGCCTGGACAGGGGGCGTGAACACTGAAGCTTTCTTT

clone size: .
V gene: TRBV30
D gene: .
J gene: TRBJ2-7
CDR3 protein: CAWDGGSSYEQYF
CDR3 DNA: TGTGCCTGGGACGGGGGAAGCTCCTACGAGCAGTACTTC

clone size: .
V gene: TRBV18
D gene: TRBD2
J gene: TRBJ2-1
CDR3 protein: CASSPTSGGSNEQFF
CDR3 DNA: TGTGCCAGCTCACCCACTAGCGGGGGATCGAATGAGCAGTTCTTC

clone size: .
V gene: TRBV19
D gene: .
J gene: TRBJ2-2
CDR3 protein: CASSSGLTGGTGELFF
CDR3 DNA: TGTGCCAGTAGTTCGGGACTCACTGGGGGCACCGGGGAGCTGTTTTTT

clone size: .
V gene: TRBV10-2
D gene: TRBD1
J gene: TRBJ1-5
CDR3 protein: CASRDRGENQPQHF
CDR3 DNA: TGCGCCAGCAGGGACAGGGGTGAGAATCAGCCCCAGCATTTT

clone size: .
V gene: TRBV7-9
D gene: .
J gene: TRBJ1-2
CDR3 protein: CASSLGGPEGYTF
CDR3 DNA: TGTGCCAGCAGCCTTGGGGGCCCAGAAGGCTACACCTTC

clone size: .
V gene: TRBV4-3
D gene: .
J gene: TRBJ1-5
CDR3 protein: CASSQSMNQPQHF
CDR3 DNA: TGCGCCAGCAGCCAATCCATGAATCAGCCCCAGCATTTT

clone size: .
V gene: TRBV2
D gene: .
J gene: TRBJ2-6
CDR3 protein: CASSPESWANVLTF
CDR3 DNA: TGTGCCAGCAGTCCAGAATCCTGGGCCAACGTCCTGACTTTC

clone size: .
V gene: TRBV30
D gene: .
J gene: TRBJ1-2
CDR3 protein: CAWGWEDVYGYTF
CDR3 DNA: TGTGCCTGGGGATGGGAAGACGTATATGGCTACACCTTC

clone size: .
V gene: TRBV19
D gene: TRBD1
J gene: TRBJ2-7
CDR3 protein: CASSSGGQGGYEQYF
CDR3 DNA: TGTGCCAGTAGCAGTGGGGGACAGGGAGGCTACGAGCAGTACTTC

clone size: .
V gene: TRBV4-1
D gene: TRBD1
J gene: TRBJ2-7
CDR3 protein: CASSQGDRPYEQYF
CDR3 DNA: TGCGCCAGCAGCCAGGGGGACAGACCCTACGAGCAGTACTTC

clone size: .
V gene: TRBV6-6
D gene: .
J gene: TRBJ1-5
CDR3 protein: CASSLGSNQPQHF
CDR3 DNA: TGTGCCAGCAGTTTGGGGTCCAATCAGCCCCAGCATTTT

clone size: .
V gene: TRBV7-2
D gene: TRBD2
J gene: TRBJ2-7
CDR3 protein: CASSQREVYEQYF
CDR3 DNA: TGTGCCAGCAGCCAGCGGGAGGTCTACGAGCAGTACTTC

clone size: once
V gene: TRBV13
D gene: .
J gene: TRBJ2-2
CDR3 protein: CASSLPGELFF
CDR3 DNA: TGTGCCAGCAGCTTACCCGGGGAGCTGTTTTTT

clone size: .
V gene: TRBV2
D gene: .
J gene: TRBJ2-5
CDR3 protein: CASSDRRRVLGQETQYF
CDR3 DNA: TGTGCCAGCAGTGATCGTAGACGGGTCTTAGGCCAAGAGACCCAGTACTTC

clone size: .
V gene: TRBV28
D gene: .
J gene: TRBJ1-2
CDR3 protein: CASSFGGTYGYTF
CDR3 DNA: TGTGCCAGCAGTTTCGGGGGTACCTATGGCTACACCTTC

clone size: few
V gene: TRBV9
D gene: .
J gene: TRBJ1-6
CDR3 protein: CASSPSALQGLHLHF
CDR3 DNA: TGTGCCAGCAGCCCTTCCGCCTTACAGGGACTTCACCTCCACTTT

clone size: .
V gene: TRBV28
D gene: .
J gene: TRBJ1-5
CDR3 protein: CASSPTLLTNQPQHF
CDR3 DNA: TGTGCCAGCAGTCCGACTCTGCTCACCAATCAGCCCCAGCATTTT

clone size: .
V gene: TRBV6-5
D gene: TRBD1
J gene: TRBJ2-5
CDR3 protein: CASSYSGGQGEETQYF
CDR3 DNA: TGTGCCAGCAGTTACTCAGGAGGACAGGGAGAAGAGACCCAGTACTTC

clone size: .
V gene: TRBV27
D gene: .
J gene: TRBJ2-2
CDR3 protein: CASSSNTGELFF
CDR3 DNA: TGTGCCAGCAGTTCTAACACCGGGGAGCTGTTTTTT

clone size: .
V gene: TRBV28
D gene: .
J gene: TRBJ2-7
CDR3 protein: CASSLGAGWTYEQYF
CDR3 DNA: TGTGCCAGCAGTTTAGGGGCAGGGTGGACCTACGAGCAGTACTTC

clone size: .
V gene: TRBV4-3
D gene: .
J gene: TRBJ1-2
CDR3 protein: CASRGGYGYTF
CDR3 DNA: TGCGCCAGCAGAGGGGGTTATGGCTACACCTTC

clone size: .
V gene: TRBV9
D gene: .
J gene: TRBJ1-2
CDR3 protein: CASSPSGIDYGYTF
CDR3 DNA: TGTGCCAGCAGCCCAAGTGGGATTGACTATGGCTACACCTTC

clone size: .
V gene: TRBV5-1
D gene: .
J gene: TRBJ2-7
CDR3 protein: CASSSGGGPLSYEQYF
CDR3 DNA: TGCGCCAGCAGCTCCGGTGGGGGGCCGTTGTCCTACGAGCAGTACTTC

clone size: .
V gene: TRBV7-9
D gene: .
J gene: TRBJ2-2
CDR3 protein: CASSFGDTNTGELFF
CDR3 DNA: TGTGCCAGCAGCTTTGGTGACACGAACACCGGGGAGCTGTTTTTT

clone size: .
V gene: TRBV15
D gene: .
J gene: TRBJ2-7
CDR3 protein: CATSALRGYEQYF
CDR3 DNA: TGTGCCACCAGCGCCTTAAGGGGCTACGAGCAGTACTTC

clone size: .
V gene: TRBV2
D gene: TRBD1
J gene: TRBJ2-5
CDR3 protein: CASSGMGQGEETQYF
CDR3 DNA: TGTGCCAGCAGTGGAATGGGACAGGGGGAGGAGACCCAGTACTTC

clone size: .
V gene: TRBV9
D gene: .
J gene: TRBJ2-3
CDR3 protein: CASSDLAGASRSDTQYF
CDR3 DNA: TGTGCCAGCAGCGACCTAGCAGGGGCGTCGAGGTCAGATACGCAGTATTTT